Listed below are T cell receptor beta chains from one sample, sequenced in a study of shared clonotypes between healthy human individuals. Libraries were prepared by immunoSEQ multiplex PCR; TCRdb keeps only in-frame clonotypes and omits some of them. The sample has 550,000 to 750,000 clones; about 91% are singletons. Sequencing was carried out using naive CD8+ T cells sorted from blood. The receptors shown here come from a man aged 30-40 years in good health. Both conserved end residues are part of each CDR3.

TRBV28	TRBJ1-5	CASSSPRAGQPQHF
TRBV6-1	TRBJ2-7	CASGDSYEQYF
TRBV27	TRBJ1-3	CASSPATASSGNTIYF
TRBV15	TRBJ2-7	CATSRVDRAAEQYF
TRBV27	TRBJ1-5	CASTPWGDPKSPQHF
TRBV14	TRBJ2-7	CASSQQGYEQYF
TRBV28	TRBJ2-5	CASSSAGALDVTQYF
TRBV6-1	TRBJ2-1	CASQASSYNEQFF
TRBV29-1	TRBJ2-5	CSVEPPGPYQETQYF
TRBV4-3	TRBJ2-5	CASSLSSGGQETQYF
TRBV13	TRBJ2-1	CASSATGHRTFF
TRBV4-1	TRBJ1-4	CASSLDGEKLFF
TRBV14	TRBJ2-7	CASSPGSAYEQYF
TRBV7-8	TRBJ1-5	CASSLGTGGNNQPQHF
TRBV7-9	TRBJ2-7	CASSLQHYEQYF
TRBV30	TRBJ1-4	CAWSVGGIKRAPGEKLFF
TRBV29-1	TRBJ2-7	CSVVGGRGYEQYF